The 5 T cell receptor beta chains in this list originate from one sample, sequenced in a study of blood T cell repertoires in COVID-19. Assay used: immunoSEQ multiplex PCR; TCRdb lists only in-frame clones, some missing. The table records about 150,000 clones, roughly 90% of them present only once. Sequencing was done on a sample of PBMCs or T cells enriched from blood (not recorded which). All receptors derive from a woman in her fifties or sixties who had recovered from COVID-19.

The rearrangement uses TRBV7-2 and TRBJ1-3; a weak D match, TRBD1 (6 bases). Looked up from germline, CDR1 is SGHTA and CDR2 is FQGNSA. The CDR3 runs 12 residues. V was pared by 5 bases and J by 9 bases, with 11 bases between. CDR3 in DNA: TGTGCCAGCAGCCAAAGCAGGGGCACCATATATTTT. This sequence encodes CASSQSRGTIYF.

This sequence joins TRBV14 and TRBJ2-5, with D possibly TRBD1 on 7 matching bases. V lost 3 bases and J lost 5, with 13 bases in between. Germline V lookup: CDR1 SGHDN, CDR2 FVKESK. The CDR3 has 14 residues. The CDR3 DNA is TGTGCCAGCAGCCAGCCAGGGGGGACGGAGACCCAGTACTTC. Amino acid sequence: CASSQPGGTETQYF.

V usage is TRBV5-1 and J usage is TRBJ1-2, with D possibly being TRBD1 (6 bases). Looked up from germline, CDR1 is SGHRS and CDR2 is YFSETQ. This CDR3 is built from 13 residues. V was trimmed by 4 bases and J by 8 bases, leaving 15 bases between them. This CDR3 reads CASSTWTDEGYTF. The DNA for the CDR3 is TGCGCCAGCAGCACCTGGACAGACGAGGGCTACACCTTC. Full variable domain (outside the CDR3, taken from reference TRBV5-1 and TRBJ1-2): KAGVTQTPRYLIKTRGQQVTLSCSPISGHRSVSWYQQTPGQGLQFLFEYFSETQRNKGNFPGRFSGRQFSNSRSEMNVSTLELGDSALYLCASSTWTDEGYTFGSGTRLTVV.

The table lists this clone with a few counts. CDR3 bases: TGTGCCAGCAGTTACTCGAATAGCGGGGGATCAGATACGCAGTATTTT. Translation gives CASSYSNSGGSDTQYF. V is TRBV6-5 and J is TRBJ2-3; 9 bases line up with TRBD2. J lost 4 bases, V lost 0 bases, and 5 bases had no gene match. Germline-derived CDR1 and CDR2 are MNHEY and SVGAGI. The CDR3 spans 16 residues.

J is TRBJ2-4 and V is TRBV7-2, with TRBD2 matching 7 bases. The CDR3 covers 17 residues. With V trimmed by 1 base and J by 0 bases, 6 bases remained unmatched. Germline CDR1 SGHTA, CDR2 FQGNSA. The CDR3 DNA reads TGTGCCAGCAGCTTAGTACCAGCGGGGCTAGCCAAAAACATTCAGTACTTC. Residues: CASSLVPAGLAKNIQYF.